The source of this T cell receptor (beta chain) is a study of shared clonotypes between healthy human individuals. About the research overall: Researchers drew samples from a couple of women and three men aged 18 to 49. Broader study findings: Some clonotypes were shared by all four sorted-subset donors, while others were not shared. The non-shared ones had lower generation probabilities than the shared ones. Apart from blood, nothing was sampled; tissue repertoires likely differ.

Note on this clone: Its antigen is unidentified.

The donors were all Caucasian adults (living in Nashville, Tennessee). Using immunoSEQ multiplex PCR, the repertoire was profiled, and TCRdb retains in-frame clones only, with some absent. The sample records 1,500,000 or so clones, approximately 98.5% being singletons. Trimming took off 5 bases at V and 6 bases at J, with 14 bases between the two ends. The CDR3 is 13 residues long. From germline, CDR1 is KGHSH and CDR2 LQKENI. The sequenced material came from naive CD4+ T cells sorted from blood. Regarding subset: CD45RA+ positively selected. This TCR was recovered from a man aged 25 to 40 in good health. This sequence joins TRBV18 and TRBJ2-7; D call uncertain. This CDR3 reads CASSEVHVAEQYF. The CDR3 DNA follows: TGTGCCAGCTCAGAAGTTCACGTCGCCGAGCAGTACTTC. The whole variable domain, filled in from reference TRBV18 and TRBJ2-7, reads NAGVMQNPRHLVRRRGQEARLRCSPMKGHSHVYWYRQLPEEGLKFMVYLQKENIIDESGMPKERFSAEFPKEGPSILRIQQVVRGDSAAYFCASSEVHVAEQYFGPGTRLTVT.